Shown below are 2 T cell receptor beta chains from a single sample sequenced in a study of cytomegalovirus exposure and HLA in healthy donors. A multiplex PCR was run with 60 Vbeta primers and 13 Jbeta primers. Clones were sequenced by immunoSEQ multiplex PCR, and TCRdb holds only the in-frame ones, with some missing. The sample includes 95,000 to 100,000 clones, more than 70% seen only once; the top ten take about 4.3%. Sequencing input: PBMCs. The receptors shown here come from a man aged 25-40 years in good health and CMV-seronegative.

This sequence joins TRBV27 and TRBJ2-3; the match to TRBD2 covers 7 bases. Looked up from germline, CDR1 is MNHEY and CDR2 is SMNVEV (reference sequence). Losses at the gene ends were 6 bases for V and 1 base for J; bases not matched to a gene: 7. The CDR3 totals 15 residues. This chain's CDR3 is CASSWREWGTDTQYF. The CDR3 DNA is TGTGCCAGCAGCTGGCGGGAGTGGGGCACAGATACGCAGTATTTT.

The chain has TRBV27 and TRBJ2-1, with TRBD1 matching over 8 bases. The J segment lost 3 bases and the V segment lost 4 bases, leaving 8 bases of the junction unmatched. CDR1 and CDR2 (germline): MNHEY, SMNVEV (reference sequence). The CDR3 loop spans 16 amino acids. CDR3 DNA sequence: TGTGCCAGCAGTTCGGCCGGGACAGGCATCTACAATGAGCAGTTCTTC. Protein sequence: CASSSAGTGIYNEQFF.